This T cell receptor beta chain is drawn from a study of blood T cell repertoires in COVID-19. Study overall: Samples came from the United States, Italy and Spain, spanning acute and convalescent COVID-19. T cells, B-cell-depleted T cells, or PBMCs supplied cDNA or gDNA.

This clone was seen a single time. Per the authors' pipeline: Reference gene primers were amplified, and this amplification served to estimate nucleated cell counts. Sequencing used immunoSEQ multiplex PCR; TCRdb keeps in-frame clones, though not all of them. The DNA was the basis for D and trimming; V, J and clone size are from that table. The table records about 670,000 clones, approximately 90% of them present only once. The V end lost 5 bases, the J end lost 5 bases, and 12 bases lay between the germline ends. The CDR3 loop spans 13 amino acids. The specimen was peripheral blood. The clonotype comes from a woman aged 18-29 years with acute or convalescent COVID-19. The rearrangement joins TRBV12-3 or TRBV12-4 to TRBJ1-1; no definite D call. The CDR3 sequence: CASSGPAGTEAFF. The CDR3 DNA reads TGTGCCAGCAGTGGCCCCGCGGGGACTGAAGCTTTCTTT.